One sample yielded the 5 T cell receptor beta chains listed below, sequenced in a study of cytomegalovirus exposure and HLA in healthy donors. PCR employed 60 Vbeta and 13 Jbeta primers. Only in-frame clones appear in the TCRdb table, and some are missing; sequencing was by immunoSEQ multiplex PCR. The sample consists of approximately 170,000 clones, roughly 80% of them appearing once. The source material was PBMCs. All receptors derive from a male donor in good health and CMV-seronegative.

This chain connects TRBV6-6 to TRBJ1-1, with 7 bases fitting TRBD1. Germline V gene data show CDR1 as MNHNY and CDR2 as SVGAGI (reference sequence). With V trimmed by 1 base and J by 5 bases, 10 bases remained unmatched. This CDR3 contains 16 residues. Here the CDR3 reads CASSYYNPTGRTEAFF. CDR3 sequence (DNA): TGTGCCAGCAGTTACTACAACCCGACAGGGCGGACTGAAGCTTTCTTT.

V usage is TRBV7-9 and J usage is TRBJ2-7, with 10 positions matching TRBD1. The CDR3 totals 13 residues. V lost 6 bases and J lost 6; bases outside the gene matches: 5. Per germline, CDR1 SEHNR and CDR2 FQNEAQ (reference sequence). The CDR3 here is CASSSTGGGEQYF. CDR3 nucleotide sequence: TGTGCCAGCAGTTCGACAGGGGGCGGCGAGCAGTACTTC. The full variable domain, completed using reference TRBV7-9 and TRBJ2-7, is DTGVSQNPRHKITKRGQNVTFRCDPISEHNRLYWYRQTLGQGPEFLTYFQNEAQLEKSRLLSDRFSAERPKGSFSTLEIQRTEQGDSAMYLCASSSTGGGEQYFGPGTRLTVT.

The chain is built from TRBV11-1 and TRBJ2-5; 7 bases are a match to TRBD1. The V gene end was trimmed by 5 bases and the J gene end by 4 bases; junction bases not matched to a gene: 10. Per germline, CDR1 SGHAT and CDR2 FQDESV (reference sequence). CDR3 length: 15 residues. CDR3 sequence: CASSPRQGKVETQYF. CDR3 DNA sequence: TGTGCCAGCAGCCCAAGACAGGGAAAGGTAGAGACCCAGTACTTC.

The chain has TRBV5-5 and TRBJ1-1; D is undetermined. The CDR3 runs 14 residues. Germline assignment: CDR1 SGHKS and CDR2 YYEKEE (reference sequence). The V gene lost 2 bases and the J gene lost 4 bases, with 12 bases spanning the gap. The CDR3 coding sequence is TGTGCCAGCAGCTTCCCGGGTTTTGGCACTGAAGCTTTCTTT. It codes for CASSFPGFGTEAFF. The entire variable domain, with the rest obtained from reference TRBV5-5 and TRBJ1-1, is as follows: DAGVTQSPTHLIKTRGQQVTLRCSPISGHKSVSWYQQVLGQGPQFIFQYYEKEERGRGNFPDRFSARQFPNYSSELNVNALLLGDSALYLCASSFPGFGTEAFFGQGTRLTVV.

The rearrangement joins TRBV6-5 to TRBJ1-1; perhaps TRBD1 as D (6 bases). Germline V gene sequence: CDR1 MNHEY, CDR2 SVGAGI. The V end was cut by 0 bases, the J end by 1 base, with 9 bases between. This CDR3 contains 15 residues. The CDR3 is CASSYSGTKNTEAFF. The CDR3 bases are TGTGCCAGCAGTTACTCTGGGACAAAGAACACTGAAGCTTTCTTT.